This TCR beta chain was observed in a study of spatial heterogeneity in lung cancer. This CDR3 is 14 amino acids long. V lost 3 bases to trimming and J lost 7 bases; unmatched junction nucleotides: 5. Germline V lookup: CDR1 KGHSH, CDR2 LQKENI. Time point noted: blood at routine non-recurrence follow-up after resection. Ten or more counts support this clonotype. Its antigen is still unknown. TCRdb used MiXCR to reprocess the 5' RACE reads, holding one entry per CDR3 protein. The table lists tens of thousands of distinct CDR3 sequences, roughly 5.7% of them singletons. The study's findings and limits: Resection saw ubiquitous expanded tumor TCRs appear in blood more than follow-up did.

This rearrangement joins TRBV18 to TRBJ1-1, with 10 nucleotides matching TRBD1. The TCR comes from a female donor with early-stage non-small cell lung cancer. Source: PBMCs, taken at follow-up. The CDR3 loop reads CASSPGQGRVEAFF. CDR3 nucleotides: TGTGCCAGCTCACCGGGACAGGGGAGGGTTGAAGCTTTCTTT. Complete variable domain (other parts from reference TRBV18 and TRBJ1-1): NAGVMQNPRHLVRRRGQEARLRCSPMKGHSHVYWYRQLPEEGLKFMVYLQKENIIDESGMPKERFSAEFPKEGPSILRIQQVVRGDSAAYFCASSPGQGRVEAFFGQGTRLTVV.